Listed below are T cell receptor beta chains from one sample, sequenced in a study of blood T cell repertoires in COVID-19. Profiled with immunoSEQ multiplex PCR; TCRdb holds only in-frame clones, not every one. The data show approximately 90,000 clones, around 80% seen once. The sample consisted of peripheral blood. Receptors originate from a human donor in a cohort sampled during active COVID-19. Both conserved end residues are part of each CDR3. D genes are given only for firm matches. The size of a clone is reported for some rows only, either as once, few or many, or as a class for expanded clones.

D gene	V gene	CDR3 length	J gene	clone size	CDR3 protein	CDR3 DNA
TRBD1	TRBV5-4	14	TRBJ1-1	.	CASTLGQGDTEAFF	TGTGCCAGCACCTTGGGACAGGGGGACACTGAAGCTTTCTTT
.	TRBV24-1	13	TRBJ2-7	.	CATRSAIGYEQYF	TGTGCCACCAGGTCAGCGATCGGATACGAGCAGTACTTC
.	TRBV9	17	TRBJ2-3	.	CASSATFRGKTTDTQYF	TGTGCCAGCAGCGCGACCTTTCGCGGGAAGACCACAGATACGCAGTATTTT
TRBD1	TRBV6-2/TRBV6-3	13	TRBJ2-7	.	CASSPGGVYEQYF	TGTGCCAGCAGCCCAGGGGGCGTTTACGAGCAGTACTTC
TRBD2	TRBV11-2	15	TRBJ2-3	.	CASSPSGRRTDTQYF	TGTGCCAGCAGTCCGAGCGGGAGGCGGACAGATACGCAGTATTTT
.	TRBV11-2	11	TRBJ2-7	.	CASSLVSEQYF	TGTGCCAGCAGCTTGGTTAGCGAGCAGTACTTC
.	TRBV9	15	TRBJ2-5	.	CASSVGAGRQETQYF	TGTGCCAGCAGCGTAGGGGCAGGAAGACAAGAGACCCAGTACTTC
TRBD1	TRBV18	16	TRBJ2-7	.	CASSDGTGGSLGEQYF	TGTGCCAGCTCAGACGGGACAGGTGGATCCCTGGGCGAGCAGTACTTC
TRBD1	TRBV2	13	TRBJ1-5	.	CASKMTGVQPQHF	TGTGCCAGCAAGATGACAGGGGTCCAGCCCCAGCATTTT
TRBD2	TRBV3-1/TRBV3-2	17	TRBJ2-5	.	CASSQEALAGSFVTQYF	TGTGCCAGCAGCCAAGAGGCCCTAGCGGGATCTTTTGTGACCCAGTACTTC
.	TRBV9	13	TRBJ1-2	.	CASSPPGFYGYTF	TGTGCCAGCAGCCCCCCGGGGTTTTATGGCTACACCTTC
.	TRBV12-3/TRBV12-4	13	TRBJ2-2	.	CASSPRGAGELFF	TGTGCCAGCAGTCCACGGGGAGCCGGGGAGCTGTTTTTT
.	TRBV3-1/TRBV3-2	19	TRBJ2-2	.	CASSGVTQPEFANTGELFF	TGTGCCAGCAGCGGAGTCACCCAGCCGGAATTCGCGAACACCGGGGAGCTGTTTTTT
.	TRBV10-3	14	TRBJ1-5	.	CAISGGGRNQPQHF	TGTGCCATCAGTGGGGGGGGCCGCAATCAGCCCCAGCATTTT
TRBD1	TRBV27	15	TRBJ2-5	.	CASSRGPTGGETQYF	TGTGCCAGCAGCCGGGGACCCACAGGGGGGGAGACCCAGTACTTC
.	TRBV19	14	TRBJ2-5	.	CASSIAAGGETQYF	TGTGCCAGTAGTATAGCGGCAGGGGGGGAGACCCAGTACTTC
.	TRBV4-3	15	TRBJ2-3	once	CASSQESREMYTQYF	TGCGCCAGCAGCCAAGAATCTCGGGAGATGTATACGCAGTATTTT
.	TRBV30	12	TRBJ2-3	.	CAWSVRADTQYF	TGTGCCTGGAGTGTACGGGCAGATACGCAGTATTTT
.	TRBV10-3	14	TRBJ2-3	.	CAISGSSWADTQYF	TGTGCCATCAGTGGGAGTTCTTGGGCAGATACGCAGTATTTT
.	TRBV7-2	14	TRBJ2-2	few	CASSLVLSTGELFF	TGTGCCAGCAGCTTAGTACTATCCACCGGGGAGCTGTTTTTT
TRBD2	TRBV4-1	15	TRBJ2-1	.	CASSQGGRAYNEQFF	TGCGCCAGCAGCCAAGGCGGGAGGGCTTACAATGAGCAGTTCTTC
TRBD1	TRBV19	16	TRBJ1-1	.	CASNPRTGGLLTEAFF	TGTGCCAGTAACCCCAGGACAGGGGGCTTGCTCACTGAAGCTTTCTTT
.	TRBV24-1	11	TRBJ1-4	.	CATNGVEKLFF	TGTGCCACCAACGGGGTGGAAAAACTGTTTTTT
.	TRBV11-2	12	TRBJ2-3	.	CASSSSTDTQYF	TGTGCCAGCAGCTCGAGCACAGATACGCAGTATTTT
TRBD2	TRBV4-2	13	TRBJ2-1	.	CASSQELANEQFF	TGTGCCAGCAGCCAGGAACTAGCGAATGAGCAGTTCTTC
TRBD2	TRBV7-3	19	TRBJ2-1	.	CASSPRGASGKRLRNEQFF	TGTGCCAGCAGCCCAAGGGGAGCTAGCGGGAAACGGCTTCGCAATGAGCAGTTCTTC
TRBD1	TRBV5-6	15	TRBJ1-5	once	CASSLATGGNQPQHF	TGTGCCAGCAGCTTGGCCACAGGGGGAAATCAGCCCCAGCATTTT
TRBD1	TRBV28	16	TRBJ2-7	.	CASRGKPGQGSYEQYF	TGTGCCAGCAGGGGGAAACCGGGACAGGGCTCCTACGAGCAGTACTTC
.	TRBV5-4	13	TRBJ2-5	.	CASSLSAGETQYF	TGTGCCAGCAGCTTGTCAGCGGGAGAGACCCAGTACTTC
.	TRBV19	13	TRBJ2-2	once	CATTDANTGELFF	TGTGCCACTACAGACGCGAACACCGGGGAGCTGTTTTTT
TRBD1	TRBV2	16	TRBJ2-5	.	CASRTRDRGSLETQYF	TGTGCCAGCAGAACCCGGGACAGGGGAAGCTTAGAGACCCAGTACTTC
TRBD1	TRBV7-9	14	TRBJ2-7	once	CASSDRDRGYEQYF	TGTGCCAGCAGCGACCGGGACAGGGGTTACGAGCAGTACTTC
TRBD1	TRBV7-2	17	TRBJ1-2	.	CASSLGGTGYPNYGYTF	TGTGCCAGCAGCTTAGGCGGGACAGGCTATCCTAACTATGGCTACACTTTC
TRBD2	TRBV9	16	TRBJ2-1	.	CASSVGGSDYYNEQFF	TGTGCCAGCAGCGTAGGCGGGAGCGATTACTACAATGAGCAGTTCTTC
TRBD1	TRBV12-3/TRBV12-4	13	TRBJ2-4	.	CASRRYRGDIQYF	TGTGCCAGCCGCCGCTACAGGGGTGACATTCAGTACTTC
.	TRBV5-1	13	TRBJ2-7	.	CASSLAGSYEQYF	TGCGCCAGCAGCTTGGCGGGCTCCTACGAGCAGTACTTC
TRBD1	TRBV19	16	TRBJ1-2	.	CASSNRNRGDPYGYTF	TGTGCCAGTAGCAACCGTAACAGGGGCGACCCCTATGGCTACACCTTC
.	TRBV5-6	14	TRBJ1-6	.	CASSPRAIGSPLHF	TGTGCCAGCAGCCCGAGGGCTATAGGCTCACCCCTCCACTTT
.	TRBV29-1	14	TRBJ2-1	.	CSVDEAGIYNEQFF	TGCAGCGTTGATGAAGCGGGCATCTACAATGAGCAGTTCTTC
TRBD1	TRBV27	13	TRBJ1-1	.	CASSLSEGARAFF	TGTGCCAGCAGTTTATCGGAGGGGGCGAGAGCTTTCTTT
TRBD1	TRBV29-1	11	TRBJ2-1	.	CSVGTAQDSFF	TGCAGCGTCGGGACAGCGCAGGATTCGTTCTTC
.	TRBV6-5	15	TRBJ2-7	once	CASSLTVPAIYEQYF	TGTGCCAGCAGTCTCACGGTCCCTGCCATCTACGAGCAGTACTTC
TRBD1	TRBV28	16	TRBJ1-2	.	CASSLHRGLGNYGYTF	TGTGCCAGCAGTTTGCACAGGGGGCTTGGTAACTATGGCTACACCTTC
TRBD1	TRBV5-4	15	TRBJ2-3	.	CASSYRTGGAGTQYF	TGTGCCAGCAGCTACAGGACAGGGGGCGCGGGTACGCAGTATTTT
TRBD2	TRBV7-9	16	TRBJ2-7	.	CASSLGESGGGPEQYF	TGTGCCAGCAGCTTAGGGGAATCGGGAGGTGGCCCCGAGCAGTACTTC
.	TRBV21-1	13	TRBJ1-5	.	CASSSGPYQPQHF	TGTGCCAGCAGCTCTGGGCCCTATCAGCCCCAGCATTTT
.	TRBV6-2/TRBV6-3	15	TRBJ2-6	few	CASSSPSSGANVLTF	TGTGCCAGCAGTTCGCCCAGCTCTGGGGCCAACGTCCTGACTTTC
.	TRBV6-5	14	TRBJ2-7	.	CASSYSIRGTEQYF	TGTGCCAGCAGTTACTCGATCAGGGGAACCGAGCAGTACTTC
TRBD2	TRBV5-4	17	TRBJ2-2	.	CASSLGTSGRNTGELFF	TGTGCCAGCAGCTTGGGGACTAGCGGGAGAAACACCGGGGAGCTGTTTTTT
TRBD1	TRBV20-1	15	TRBJ1-5	.	CSASSRDSRNQPQHF	TGCAGTGCTAGTAGTAGGGACAGTAGAAATCAGCCCCAGCATTTT